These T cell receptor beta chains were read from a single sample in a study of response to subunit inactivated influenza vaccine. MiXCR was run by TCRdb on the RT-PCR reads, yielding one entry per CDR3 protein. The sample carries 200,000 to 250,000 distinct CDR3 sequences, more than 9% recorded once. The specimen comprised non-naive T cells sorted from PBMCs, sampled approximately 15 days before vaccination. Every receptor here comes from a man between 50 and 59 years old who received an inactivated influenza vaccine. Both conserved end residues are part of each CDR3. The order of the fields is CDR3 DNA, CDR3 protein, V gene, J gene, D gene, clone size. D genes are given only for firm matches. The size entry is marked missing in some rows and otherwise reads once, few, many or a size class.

CDR3nt: TGTGCCAGCACCCCGTCCAGGGGCCCCGTGTACGAGCAGTACTTC
CDR3aa: CASTPSRGPVYEQYF
v_gene: TRBV6-1
j_gene: TRBJ2-7
d_gene: -
abundance: -

CDR3nt: TGTGCCAGCAGTCGATCGGGGGGGGTTCAGACCCAGTACTTC
CDR3aa: CASSRSGGVQTQYF
v_gene: TRBV12-3/TRBV12-4
j_gene: TRBJ2-5
d_gene: TRBD2
abundance: few

CDR3nt: TGTGCCAGCAGCTTGGACAGTAATGGCTACACCTTC
CDR3aa: CASSLDSNGYTF
v_gene: TRBV7-2
j_gene: TRBJ1-2
d_gene: -
abundance: few

CDR3nt: TGTGCCAGCAGCGCCTCAGGGGGTGAGCAGTTCTTC
CDR3aa: CASSASGGEQFF
v_gene: TRBV7-9
j_gene: TRBJ2-1
d_gene: TRBD1
abundance: few

CDR3nt: TGTGCCAGCACCCCCACCGACAGGGGCGCCTCTTACGAGCAGTACTTC
CDR3aa: CASTPTDRGASYEQYF
v_gene: TRBV28
j_gene: TRBJ2-7
d_gene: TRBD1
abundance: -

CDR3nt: TGCAGTGCTGGGGACCGGTACTCCTACGAGCAGTACTTC
CDR3aa: CSAGDRYSYEQYF
v_gene: TRBV20-1
j_gene: TRBJ2-7
d_gene: -
abundance: many

CDR3nt: TGCAGTGAGGGCGGGAGGGCCAATGAGCAGTTCTTC
CDR3aa: CSEGGRANEQFF
v_gene: TRBV20-1
j_gene: TRBJ2-1
d_gene: TRBD2
abundance: -

CDR3nt: TGTGCCAGCAGTTCAAGCGGGGGGCCCCTTGAGACCCAGTACTTC
CDR3aa: CASSSSGGPLETQYF
v_gene: TRBV12-3/TRBV12-4
j_gene: TRBJ2-5
d_gene: TRBD2
abundance: many

CDR3nt: TGTGCCAGCAGTTTAAGGGCGCGGGCTCACAATGAGCAGTTCTTC
CDR3aa: CASSLRARAHNEQFF
v_gene: TRBV6-2/TRBV6-3
j_gene: TRBJ2-1
d_gene: -
abundance: -

CDR3nt: TGTGCCAGCCTTGTAGCGGGAGGCTATGAGCAGTTCTTC
CDR3aa: CASLVAGGYEQFF
v_gene: TRBV5-6
j_gene: TRBJ2-1
d_gene: TRBD2
abundance: -

CDR3nt: TGTGCCAGCAGCCGACAAACCACAGATACGCAGTATTTT
CDR3aa: CASSRQTTDTQYF
v_gene: TRBV7-2
j_gene: TRBJ2-3
d_gene: -
abundance: few

CDR3nt: TGCAGTGCTAGCTCGGGACTAGCGGGGGGGAGCTCCTACAATGAGCAGTTCTTC
CDR3aa: CSASSGLAGGSSYNEQFF
v_gene: TRBV20-1
j_gene: TRBJ2-1
d_gene: TRBD2
abundance: few

CDR3nt: TGTGCCAGCTCACTCAAAAACACCGGGGAGCTGTTTTTT
CDR3aa: CASSLKNTGELFF
v_gene: TRBV18
j_gene: TRBJ2-2
d_gene: -
abundance: few

CDR3nt: TGCAGTGCTAGAGTAAAGGGACAGGGAAACTCACCCCTCCACTTT
CDR3aa: CSARVKGQGNSPLHF
v_gene: TRBV20-1
j_gene: TRBJ1-6
d_gene: TRBD1
abundance: few

CDR3nt: TGTGCCAGCAGCTTACGGGCGGGAGGACCCAAAAACATTCAGTACTTC
CDR3aa: CASSLRAGGPKNIQYF
v_gene: TRBV11-2
j_gene: TRBJ2-4
d_gene: TRBD2
abundance: few

CDR3nt: TGTGCCAGCAGCGTAGAAGAAAGGCCGTTAGAGACCCAGTACTTC
CDR3aa: CASSVEERPLETQYF
v_gene: TRBV9
j_gene: TRBJ2-5
d_gene: -
abundance: -

CDR3nt: TGTGCCAGCAGCCCTCAGGCTCGGGGGTACGAGCAGTACTTC
CDR3aa: CASSPQARGYEQYF
v_gene: TRBV7-9
j_gene: TRBJ2-7
d_gene: -
abundance: -

CDR3nt: TGTGCCAGCAGCTATTACGGGAGCCCCGCAGATACGCAGTATTTT
CDR3aa: CASSYYGSPADTQYF
v_gene: TRBV11-3
j_gene: TRBJ2-3
d_gene: -
abundance: many

CDR3nt: TGTGCCAGCAGCTTAGGCCGCATGAACACTGAAGCTTTCTTT
CDR3aa: CASSLGRMNTEAFF
v_gene: TRBV7-2
j_gene: TRBJ1-1
d_gene: -
abundance: many

CDR3nt: TGTGCCAGCGTCTCGACGGAACGCACAGATACGCAGTATTTT
CDR3aa: CASVSTERTDTQYF
v_gene: TRBV6-1
j_gene: TRBJ2-3
d_gene: -
abundance: many

CDR3nt: TGTGCCAGCAGTCACTTGGACAGGGATACGCAGTATTTT
CDR3aa: CASSHLDRDTQYF
v_gene: TRBV27
j_gene: TRBJ2-3
d_gene: TRBD1
abundance: many

CDR3nt: TGCAGTGCAAGGAGGGACAATGAGCAGTTCTTC
CDR3aa: CSARRDNEQFF
v_gene: TRBV20-1
j_gene: TRBJ2-1
d_gene: -
abundance: few

CDR3nt: TGTGCCAGCAGCTTTCTGACTAGCGGAAACGAGCAGTACTTC
CDR3aa: CASSFLTSGNEQYF
v_gene: TRBV7-8
j_gene: TRBJ2-7
d_gene: TRBD2
abundance: few

CDR3nt: TGTGCCAGCGGTGAGCAGTACTTC
CDR3aa: CASGEQYF
v_gene: TRBV27
j_gene: TRBJ2-7
d_gene: -
abundance: -

CDR3nt: TGTGCCAGCAGCGTTACTGGTGCTTATCACACCGGGGAGCTGTTTTTT
CDR3aa: CASSVTGAYHTGELFF
v_gene: TRBV5-6
j_gene: TRBJ2-2
d_gene: -
abundance: -

CDR3nt: TGTGCCAGCAGGCGAGAGAGCATCGGGACTGAAGCTTTCTTT
CDR3aa: CASRRESIGTEAFF
v_gene: TRBV28
j_gene: TRBJ1-1
d_gene: -
abundance: -

CDR3nt: TGTGCCAGTAGTCCTGGGACTAGCGGGAGGGGGGGGAATGAGCAGTTCTTC
CDR3aa: CASSPGTSGRGGNEQFF
v_gene: TRBV19
j_gene: TRBJ2-1
d_gene: TRBD2
abundance: -

CDR3nt: TGTGCCAGCAGCTTAGCAAGGGGTCTCGACGAGCAGTACTTC
CDR3aa: CASSLARGLDEQYF
v_gene: TRBV7-2
j_gene: TRBJ2-7
d_gene: -
abundance: few

CDR3nt: TGTGCCAGCAGCTTCTTGCACAGAACTCGGACCGGGGAGCTGTTTTTT
CDR3aa: CASSFLHRTRTGELFF
v_gene: TRBV13
j_gene: TRBJ2-2
d_gene: -
abundance: -

CDR3nt: TGTGCCAGCAGCCCAATGGGACAGGGAGGGGGCACAGATACGCAGTATTTT
CDR3aa: CASSPMGQGGGTDTQYF
v_gene: TRBV5-6
j_gene: TRBJ2-3
d_gene: TRBD1
abundance: once

CDR3nt: TGCGCCAGCAGCCAAGATTTGGGGACAGGGAACTACGAGCAGTACTTC
CDR3aa: CASSQDLGTGNYEQYF
v_gene: TRBV4-3
j_gene: TRBJ2-7
d_gene: TRBD1
abundance: many

CDR3nt: TGTGCCAGTAGGCCAGCGGCCACAGATACGCAGTATTTT
CDR3aa: CASRPAATDTQYF
v_gene: TRBV19
j_gene: TRBJ2-3
d_gene: -
abundance: few

CDR3nt: TGTGCCAGCAGCTTAGTGGGGGAAGAAGCTTTCTTT
CDR3aa: CASSLVGEEAFF
v_gene: TRBV7-9
j_gene: TRBJ1-1
d_gene: -
abundance: many

CDR3nt: TGTGCCAGCAGCCCTGGGCACACGTACCAAGAGACCCAGTACTTC
CDR3aa: CASSPGHTYQETQYF
v_gene: TRBV5-5
j_gene: TRBJ2-5
d_gene: -
abundance: -

CDR3nt: TGTGCCAGCAGCCCTCGACTAGCGGGAGAGCCCTTCAATGAGCAGTTCTTC
CDR3aa: CASSPRLAGEPFNEQFF
v_gene: TRBV5-5
j_gene: TRBJ2-1
d_gene: TRBD2
abundance: few

CDR3nt: TGTGCCAGCAGCCGCCGAGGAGGGCCGTATGGCTACACCTTC
CDR3aa: CASSRRGGPYGYTF
v_gene: TRBV14
j_gene: TRBJ1-2
d_gene: -
abundance: -

CDR3nt: TGCGCCAGCAGCTTGGGGACCTCCTCGTCGAGCACTGGAAACACCATATATTTT
CDR3aa: CASSLGTSSSSTGNTIYF
v_gene: TRBV5-1
j_gene: TRBJ1-3
d_gene: -
abundance: -

CDR3nt: TGTGCCAGGACGCGGGGTCCTGGTCAGCCCCAGCATTTT
CDR3aa: CARTRGPGQPQHF
v_gene: TRBV6-1
j_gene: TRBJ1-5
d_gene: -
abundance: once

CDR3nt: TGTGCCAGCAGACTTGGGACAAGGACCACTAATGAAAAACTGTTTTTT
CDR3aa: CASRLGTRTTNEKLFF
v_gene: TRBV6-1
j_gene: TRBJ1-4
d_gene: -
abundance: few

CDR3nt: TGTGCCTGCAGGGGAGGGGGCAAGACCCAGTACTTC
CDR3aa: CACRGGGKTQYF
v_gene: TRBV30
j_gene: TRBJ2-5
d_gene: -
abundance: few

CDR3nt: TGTGCCAGCAGACCGAGACAGGGGAACACCGGGGAGCTGTTTTTT
CDR3aa: CASRPRQGNTGELFF
v_gene: TRBV5-5
j_gene: TRBJ2-2
d_gene: TRBD1
abundance: few

CDR3nt: TGTGCCTGGAGTGTTACGGCCTACGAGCAGTACTTC
CDR3aa: CAWSVTAYEQYF
v_gene: TRBV30
j_gene: TRBJ2-7
d_gene: -
abundance: many

CDR3nt: TGTGCCAGCAGCCAAGATAGCGGGAGGGCCTCCGAGCAGTACTTC
CDR3aa: CASSQDSGRASEQYF
v_gene: TRBV3-1
j_gene: TRBJ2-7
d_gene: TRBD2
abundance: few

CDR3nt: TGCAGTGCTAGCTCGGGGCGGGGAACTGGGGAGACCCAGTACTTC
CDR3aa: CSASSGRGTGETQYF
v_gene: TRBV20-1
j_gene: TRBJ2-5
d_gene: -
abundance: -

CDR3nt: TGCAGTGCTAGAAGTGTCAGGGCATCGCAAAGTTCACCCCTCCACTTT
CDR3aa: CSARSVRASQSSPLHF
v_gene: TRBV20-1
j_gene: TRBJ1-6
d_gene: -
abundance: -

CDR3nt: TGCAGCGCAGGACAGGTTAACTATGGCTACACCTTC
CDR3aa: CSAGQVNYGYTF
v_gene: TRBV29-1
j_gene: TRBJ1-2
d_gene: TRBD1
abundance: few

CDR3nt: TGCAGTGCTAGAGATGGAGCGGGAGGGCCAGATACGCAGTATTTT
CDR3aa: CSARDGAGGPDTQYF
v_gene: TRBV20-1
j_gene: TRBJ2-3
d_gene: TRBD2
abundance: -

CDR3nt: TGTGCCAGCAGTAACAGGGCTGGTGGGGCCAACGTCCTGACTTTC
CDR3aa: CASSNRAGGANVLTF
v_gene: TRBV6-5
j_gene: TRBJ2-6
d_gene: -
abundance: -

CDR3nt: TGTGCCAGCAGTGACTCGCCCGTCCGGACCCAGTACTTC
CDR3aa: CASSDSPVRTQYF
v_gene: TRBV6-5
j_gene: TRBJ2-5
d_gene: -
abundance: -

CDR3nt: TGTGCCTGCTCCCAAGATTCGGGACGGCTTCTTGGCGAGCAGTACTTC
CDR3aa: CACSQDSGRLLGEQYF
v_gene: TRBV3-1
j_gene: TRBJ2-7
d_gene: -
abundance: -

CDR3nt: TGTGCCATCAGCCGAAGAGCGGGAGTTGACAATGAGCAGTTCTTC
CDR3aa: CAISRRAGVDNEQFF
v_gene: TRBV10-3
j_gene: TRBJ2-1
d_gene: TRBD2
abundance: -

CDR3nt: TGTGCCACCAGCAGAGAAGCGGGTGCGGGTGAAGCTTTCTTT
CDR3aa: CATSREAGAGEAFF
v_gene: TRBV15
j_gene: TRBJ1-1
d_gene: -
abundance: many

CDR3nt: TGCAGTGCTAGATCCCGGACAATAGTCTCCCAAGAGACCCAGTACTTC
CDR3aa: CSARSRTIVSQETQYF
v_gene: TRBV20-1
j_gene: TRBJ2-5
d_gene: -
abundance: many

CDR3nt: TGTGCCACCAGTGACCCAGGACGGGACTCTGGGGCCAACGTCCTGACTTTC
CDR3aa: CATSDPGRDSGANVLTF
v_gene: TRBV24-1
j_gene: TRBJ2-6
d_gene: -
abundance: few